Below, one TCR beta chain is given with its context. The target antigen is unknown. Template switching added UMIs carrying a 6-nucleotide sample barcode. TCRdb reworked the 5' RACE reads into one entry per CDR3 protein, no DNA. This sample's table has around 220,000 distinct CDR3 sequences. This sample was included in a study of monozygotic twins with inflammatory bowel disease. Blood samples measuring roughly 2.3 ml were taken per donor. Study-level points and caveats: Variability in patient repertoires may have come partly from differing immunosuppressive treatments.

Germline V gives CDR1 DFQATT, CDR2 SNEGSKA (reference sequence). The CDR3 runs 14 residues. V usage is TRBV20-1 and J usage is TRBJ2-1; TCRdb selects TRBD2, and the lack of DNA leaves this call unchecked. The clonotype was recovered from a human donor with ulcerative colitis or Crohn's disease, or a healthy co-twin of an affected twin (not recorded which). The material sequenced was blood. The chain's CDR3 is CSAPDASGADEQFF.